Shown below are 29 T cell receptor beta chains from a single sample sequenced in a study of blood T cell repertoires in COVID-19. The assay was immunoSEQ multiplex PCR, and TCRdb's table has in-frame clones only and misses some. Of approximately 190,000 clones listed, over 75% are singletons. Material for sequencing was peripheral blood. These receptor sequences come from a woman aged 40 to 50 who had recovered from COVID-19.

V gene TRBV30 combines with J gene TRBJ2-7, with TRBD1 matching over 8 bases. The germline CDR1 and CDR2 sequences are GTSNPN and SVGIG (reference sequence). The CDR3 runs 11 residues. Trimming cost V 8 bases and J 3 bases; bases outside gene matches: 3. CDR3 sequence: CARGQGYEQYF. Here the CDR3 DNA reads TGTGCCAGAGGACAGGGCTACGAGCAGTACTTC.

This chain links TRBV7-9 with TRBJ2-7; D perhaps matches TRBD1 (5 bases). Germline loops: CDR1 SEHNR, CDR2 FQNEAQ (reference sequence). The CDR3 contains 15 residues. V shed 0 bases and J shed 1 base, with 10 bases lying between them. The CDR3 coding sequence is TGTGCCAGCAGCTTAGCGCAGGGCAGATCCTACGAGCAGTACTTC. Translation gives CASSLAQGRSYEQYF. Combining the CDR3 with reference TRBV7-9 and TRBJ2-7 gives the whole variable domain DTGVSQNPRHKITKRGQNVTFRCDPISEHNRLYWYRQTLGQGPEFLTYFQNEAQLEKSRLLSDRFSAERPKGSFSTLEIQRTEQGDSAMYLCASSLAQGRSYEQYFGPGTRLTVT.

The chain carries TRBV5-1 and TRBJ2-1; TRBD2 matches at 9 bases. CDR3 length: 13 residues. Germline trimming cut 5 bases from V and 9 bases from J; bases unmatched to any gene: 6. CDR1 SGHRS and CDR2 YFSETQ come from the germline V gene. This chain's CDR3 is CASRIAGAGEQFF. CDR3 coding DNA: TGCGCCAGCAGGATAGCGGGGGCAGGTGAGCAGTTCTTC.

The CDR3 DNA sequence: TGCAGTGCGAGTACCGGGACTAGCGGGAGAAATGAGCAGTTCTTC. Translation: CSASTGTSGRNEQFF. V usage is TRBV20-1 and J usage is TRBJ2-1; TRBD2 aligns across 14 bases. CDR1 is DFQATT, CDR2 SNEGSKA, per germline (reference sequence). The ends lost 6 bases at V and 7 bases at J; junction bases unmatched: 8. CDR3 length: 15 amino acids.

V gene TRBV7-9 combines with J gene TRBJ1-1, with 7 bases matching TRBD1. Per the germline V gene, CDR1 is SEHNR and CDR2 is FQNEAQ (reference sequence). This CDR3 is built from 15 residues. Losses at the gene ends were 1 base for V and 0 bases for J; bases not matched to a gene: 2. The DNA for the CDR3 is TGTGCCAGCAGCTTAGTACAGGGGATGAACACTGAAGCTTTCTTT. Residues: CASSLVQGMNTEAFF.

The chain carries TRBV7-6 and TRBJ1-5; the D gene is possibly TRBD1 (6 bases). Germline V CDR1 and CDR2: SGHVS, FNYEAQ. Trimming stripped 1 base from V and 7 bases from J, with 20 bases between. The CDR3 length is 17 residues. The CDR3 DNA sequence: TGTGCCAGCAGCTTAGTACGGTTGGGGGCGGAAGGACAGCCCCAGCATTTT. As protein: CASSLVRLGAEGQPQHF.

The V and J genes are TRBV6-5 and TRBJ2-7, with TRBD2 matching 13 bases. Germline assignment: CDR1 MNHEY and CDR2 SVGAGI. There are 15 residues in the CDR3. J lost 4 bases, V lost 5 bases, and 5 bases had no gene match. Here the CDR3 DNA reads TGTGCCAGCAGTCTCGAGGGACTAGCGGGATACGAGCAGTACTTC. It codes for CASSLEGLAGYEQYF.

The chain links TRBV7-8 to TRBJ2-7; 11 nucleotides line up with TRBD1. Germline V CDR1 and CDR2: SGHVS, FQNEAQ. The CDR3 spans 15 residues. The V gene end was trimmed by 7 bases and the J gene end by 5 bases; junction bases not matched to a gene: 10. CDR3 protein: CASKPSRTGGDEQYF. CDR3 in DNA: TGTGCCAGCAAACCATCCCGGACAGGGGGCGACGAGCAGTACTTC.

CDR3 amino acids: CASSPRDTRYEQYF. The CDR3 DNA sequence: TGTGCCAGCTCACCACGGGACACTAGGTACGAGCAGTACTTC. The chain links TRBV18 to TRBJ2-7; possible D gene TRBD1, 6 bases. The CDR3 length is 14 residues. The ends were cut back, 1 base at V and 4 bases at J, with 11 bases in the middle. The V gene's germline CDR1 is KGHSH and CDR2 LQKENI. The full variable domain, completed using reference TRBV18 and TRBJ2-7, is NAGVMQNPRHLVRRRGQEARLRCSPMKGHSHVYWYRQLPEEGLKFMVYLQKENIIDESGMPKERFSAEFPKEGPSILRIQQVVRGDSAAYFCASSPRDTRYEQYFGPGTRLTVT.

The chain is built from TRBV28 and TRBJ1-5; D may be TRBD1 (6 bases). CDR3 length equals 12 residues. Germline V lookup: CDR1 MDHEN, CDR2 SYDVKM. Trimming pared 10 bases from V and 5 bases from J, leaving 12 bases between. CDR3 in DNA: TGTGCCACAGGGGATACGGATCAGCCCCAGCATTTT. It codes for CATGDTDQPQHF.

A note on this clone: In the same sample, other DNA sequences code for this CDR3. This sequence joins TRBV5-1 and TRBJ2-7; 12 positions match TRBD1. J lost 4 bases, V lost 4 bases, and 6 bases had no gene match. The germline gives CDR1 SGHRS, CDR2 YFSETQ. This CDR3 is built from 15 residues. CDR3 in amino acids: CASSLGTGGSYEQYF. Here the CDR3 DNA reads TGCGCCAGCAGCCTGGGGACAGGGGGCTCATACGAGCAGTACTTC.

This chain links TRBV5-4 with TRBJ1-2; perhaps TRBD1 as D (6 bases). The CDR3 has 14 amino acids. Germline V gene sequence: CDR1 SGHNT, CDR2 YYREEE (reference sequence). Trimming stripped 10 bases from V and 0 bases from J, with 16 bases between. CDR3 protein: CAGLKDSSNYGYTF. DNA of the CDR3: TGTGCCGGACTCAAGGACAGTTCTAACTATGGCTACACCTTC.

This chain links TRBV18 with TRBJ2-5, with unresolved D. The V end lost 5 bases, the J end lost 2 bases, and 6 bases lay between the germline ends. Germline V gene lookup returns CDR1 KGHSH and CDR2 LQKENI. The CDR3 spans 12 residues. For the CDR3, the DNA is TGTGCCAGCTCAACATCTCAAGAGACCCAGTACTTC. Residues: CASSTSQETQYF.

The CDR3 DNA sequence: TGTGCCAGCAGTGATTCGTTCGAGCAGTACTTC. Its translation is CASSDSFEQYF. The chain joins TRBV25-1 to TRBJ2-7, with no clear D. Between the trimmed V and J ends, which lost 3 bases and 6 bases, there was a span of 6 bases. The germline gives CDR1 MGHDK, CDR2 SYGVNS. CDR3 length: 11 residues.

This clone has only one observation. The V gene is TRBV14, the J gene TRBJ2-3; 11 bases are shared with TRBD2. V was clipped by 4 bases and J by 2 bases; unmatched bases: 8. Germline V gives CDR1 SGHDN, CDR2 FVKESK. There are 17 residues in the CDR3. In DNA form, the CDR3 reads TGTGCCAGCAGCCGACGACTAGCGGGGACGCTCACAGATACGCAGTATTTT. Translation: CASSRRLAGTLTDTQYF.

The J gene is TRBJ1-1, the V gene TRBV30; tentative D call: TRBD1 (6 bases). From germline, CDR1 is GTSNPN and CDR2 SVGIG (reference sequence). The CDR3 spans 13 residues. Between the trimmed V and J ends, which lost 6 bases and 4 bases, there was a span of 15 bases. The CDR3 here is CACSERGSTEAFF. The CDR3 nucleotides are TGTGCCTGTTCCGAGAGGGGGAGCACTGAAGCTTTCTTT.

V and J are TRBV5-1 and TRBJ1-2, with D possibly being TRBD1 (5 bases). The CDR3 has 14 residues. Trimming stripped 0 bases from V and 8 bases from J, with 14 bases between. Germline CDR1 reads SGHRS; CDR2 reads YFSETQ. The CDR3 region has the DNA TGCGCCAGCAGCTTGGCCGGCAGGGTGGGCGGCTACACCTTC. It encodes CASSLAGRVGGYTF. Based on the CDR3 plus reference TRBV5-1 and TRBJ1-2, the full variable domain is KAGVTQTPRYLIKTRGQQVTLSCSPISGHRSVSWYQQTPGQGLQFLFEYFSETQRNKGNFPGRFSGRQFSNSRSEMNVSTLELGDSALYLCASSLAGRVGGYTFGSGTRLTVV.

This chain uses TRBV5-1 with TRBJ2-6, with 10 bases lining up with TRBD1. J lost 1 base, V lost 3 bases, and 4 bases had no gene match. This CDR3 has 17 amino acids. Per germline, CDR1 SGHRS and CDR2 YFSETQ. As DNA, the CDR3 is TGCGCCAGCAGCTCCGGGACAGGGGTTTCTGGGGCCAACGTCCTGACTTTC. Residues: CASSSGTGVSGANVLTF.

This chain uses TRBV6-1 with TRBJ1-5; D gene ambiguous. In germline, CDR1 is MNHNS, CDR2 SASEGT. The CDR3 has 14 amino acids. Trimming took off 2 bases at V and 6 bases at J, with 11 bases between the two ends. This CDR3 reads CASSENSAFQPQHF. The CDR3 region has the DNA TGTGCCAGCAGTGAAAACAGTGCTTTTCAGCCCCAGCATTTT.

The V call is TRBV11-1, the J call TRBJ2-2, with 9 nucleotides matching TRBD1. The V gene's germline CDR1 is SGHAT and CDR2 FQDESV (reference sequence). V lost 5 bases to trimming and J lost 3 bases; unmatched junction nucleotides: 7. The CDR3 length is 16 residues. The CDR3 loop reads CASSHGQGSHTGELFF. CDR3 sequence (DNA): TGTGCCAGCAGCCACGGACAGGGGTCGCACACCGGGGAGCTGTTTTTT.

This clone was detected ten times or more. The genes are TRBV11-2 and TRBJ1-4; D is perhaps TRBD1 (5 bases). The CDR3 consists of 12 residues. Trimming removed 0 bases from V and 16 bases from J, with 12 bases in between. Per germline, CDR1 SGHAT and CDR2 FQNNGV. For the CDR3, the DNA is TGTGCCAGCAGCTTAGAAGGCAGGGAATCGTTTTTT. This sequence encodes CASSLEGRESFF.

The rearrangement joins TRBV30 to TRBJ1-2; D is perhaps TRBD1 (6 bases). The ends were cut back, 5 bases at V and 3 bases at J, with 22 bases in the middle. CDR3 length: 16 residues. From germline, CDR1 is GTSNPN and CDR2 SVGIG (reference sequence). CDR3 DNA: TGTGCCTGGTACCTACTCGGGCAGGGGCCTTACTATGGCTACACCTTC. This translates into CAWYLLGQGPYYGYTF. The whole variable domain, filled in from reference TRBV30 and TRBJ1-2, reads SQTIHQWPATLVQPVGSPLSLECTVEGTSNPNLYWYRQAAGRGLQLLFYSVGIGQISSEVPQNLSASRPQDRQFILSSKKLLLSDSGFYLCAWYLLGQGPYYGYTFGSGTRLTVV.

As to this clone: At one boundary the junction diverges from the germline segment, which might be a read error. The V gene is TRBV28, the J gene TRBJ1-3; TRBD1 aligns across 7 bases. The CDR3 is made up of 18 amino acids. From germline, CDR1 is MDHEN and CDR2 SYDVKM. CDR3 sequence reads: CASTLRFGQVNSGNTIYF. The CDR3 nucleotides are TGTGCCAGCACTTTACGATTCGGACAGGTTAACTCTGGAAACACCATATATTTT.

The chain joins TRBV5-1 to TRBJ2-2, with TRBD2 matching 7 bases. V gave up 9 bases and J gave up 0 bases; unmatched junction bases: 5. The CDR3 contains 14 residues. In germline, CDR1 is SGHRS, CDR2 YFSETQ. The CDR3 sequence is CATSSGSNTGELFF. For the CDR3, the DNA is TGCGCCACATCTAGCGGATCGAACACCGGGGAGCTGTTTTTT.

V usage is TRBV11-2 and J usage is TRBJ2-7; D ambiguous. V lost 1 base, J lost 0 bases, and 4 bases lay in between. The CDR3 contains 13 residues. Germline CDR1 reads SGHAT; CDR2 reads FQNNGV. The CDR3 region has the DNA TGTGCCAGCAGCTTAGTTCGCTCCTACGAGCAGTACTTC. Amino acids: CASSLVRSYEQYF.

Only a few counts were recorded for this clone. The CDR3 region is CASSLGGSGYNEQFF. The DNA for the CDR3 is TGTGCCAGCAGCCTCGGGGGAAGCGGTTACAATGAGCAGTTCTTC. This rearrangement joins TRBV5-5 to TRBJ2-1; weak D call: TRBD2 (6 bases). CDR3 length: 15 amino acids. Trimming stripped 4 bases from V and 4 bases from J, with 15 bases between. Germline V lookup: CDR1 SGHKS, CDR2 YYEKEE (reference sequence).

The chain links TRBV27 to TRBJ2-3; D is unresolved. Per the germline V gene, CDR1 is MNHEY and CDR2 is SMNVEV (reference sequence). V lost 4 bases to trimming and J lost 2 bases, with 7 bases between them. The CDR3 has 13 amino acids. CDR3 region: CASSSQFTDTQYF. DNA of the CDR3: TGTGCCAGCAGTTCCCAATTCACAGATACGCAGTATTTT.

The chain combines TRBV7-2 with TRBJ1-2; D gene uncertain. Germline lookup yields CDR1 SGHTA and CDR2 FQGNSA. This CDR3 is 14 amino acids long. V lost 5 bases and J lost 3, with 13 bases in between. The CDR3 here is CASSTPTRDYGYTF. The DNA of the CDR3 is TGTGCCAGCAGCACCCCGACGAGGGACTATGGCTACACCTTC.

V and J are TRBV5-1 and TRBJ1-2, with D possibly matching TRBD1 (6 bases). CDR1 is SGHRS and CDR2 is YFSETQ in the germline V gene. V was trimmed by 0 bases and J by 9 bases, leaving 15 bases between them. This CDR3 is built from 14 residues. The CDR3 nucleotides are TGCGCCAGCAGCTTGGGACAGGTCTCTCAAAGCTACACCTTC. This encodes CASSLGQVSQSYTF.